This T cell receptor (beta chain) was sequenced during a study of blood T cell repertoires in COVID-19. Study overall: Material from acute and convalescent COVID-19 was sourced from the United States, Italy and Spain. PBMCs, B-cell-depleted T cells, or T cells were the source of the cDNA or gDNA that made up the material.

The germline gives CDR1 SGHTA, CDR2 FQGNSA. J was trimmed by 7 bases and V by 2 bases; bases with no gene match: 14. The CDR3 consists of 17 residues. As originally analysed: For nucleated cells, counts were estimated from reference gene primer amplification. Profiled with immunoSEQ multiplex PCR; TCRdb holds only in-frame clones, not every one. The V and J calls and the clone size are those of that table, but D and trimming were determined from the DNA. The table has under 100,000 clones, around 84% seen once. The chain couples TRBV7-2 to TRBJ2-1; 7 bases map to TRBD1. The sequencing input was peripheral blood. This TCR came from a man between 35 and 55 years old with acute or convalescent COVID-19. Written as DNA, the CDR3 is TGTGCCAGCAGCTTAATGGGAACAGGGGTGGGTCGGAATGAGCAGTTCTTC. It translates to CASSLMGTGVGRNEQFF.